This T cell receptor (beta chain) is from a study of blood T cell repertoires in COVID-19. Study summary: There were acute and convalescent COVID-19 samples, and they came from the United States, Italy and Spain. Sources were T cells, B-cell-depleted T cells, or PBMCs; the material itself was cDNA or gDNA.

As handled by the study authors: The assay estimated nucleated cells by amplifying reference gene primers. The table came from immunoSEQ multiplex PCR; TCRdb's copy has only in-frame clones and leaves some out. V and J calls and clone size are copied from that table; D and trimming were computed from the DNA. Of about 27,000 clones listed, around 93% are singletons. Germline assignment: CDR1 MNHEY and CDR2 SVGAGI. The trim removed 5 bases at V and 8 bases at J, leaving 4 bases unmatched. The CDR3 spans 13 residues. This sequence joins TRBV6-5 and TRBJ1-2; TRBD1 matches 11 bases. The specimen was peripheral blood. The source is a human donor in a cohort sampled during active COVID-19. Here the CDR3 DNA reads TGTGCCAGCAGTCCGGACAGGGGGCAGGGCTACACCTTC. Protein product: CASSPDRGQGYTF.